A single count supports the clone carrying this T cell receptor (beta chain). The antigen is not known. Germline V gives CDR1 SGHRS, CDR2 YFSETQ. This CDR3 is 16 amino acids long. Trimming removed 4 bases from V and 2 bases from J; junction bases left unmatched: 10. This specimen comes from a study of post-analysis software for immune sequencing data. Study overall: In terms of disease course, relapsing-remitting, secondary progressive and progressive-relapsing multiple sclerosis were included.

Incorporated into the TCR beta cDNA libraries were unique molecular identifiers, which served to reduce PCR and sequencing biases. TCRdb re-called the PCR reads with MiXCR, one entry per CDR3 protein. The data hold hundreds of thousands of distinct CDR3 sequences, with roughly half observed a single time. Study-wide results and caveats: Controls had lower frequencies than patients of 4 or 5 TRBV segments, which included TRBV5-6, TRBV5-1 and TRBV20-1.

The V call is TRBV5-1, the J call TRBJ2-3, with 7 positions matching TRBD1. The source of this sequence is a girl aged 5-17 years with multiple sclerosis. The sequencing sample was made of blood. The CDR3 DNA sequence: TGCGCCAGCAGCCTAGGGACAGTAAAATCCACAGATACGCAGTATTTT. Translating gives CASSLGTVKSTDTQYF. The full variable domain, completed using reference TRBV5-1 and TRBJ2-3, is KAGVTQTPRYLIKTRGQQVTLSCSPISGHRSVSWYQQTPGQGLQFLFEYFSETQRNKGNFPGRFSGRQFSNSRSEMNVSTLELGDSALYLCASSLGTVKSTDTQYFGPGTRLTVL.